This T cell receptor (beta chain) came from a study of blood T cell repertoires in COVID-19. For the study at large: The analysed material was cDNA or gDNA that came from T cells, B-cell-depleted T cells, or PBMCs.

The germline CDR1 and CDR2 sequences are LNHDA and SQIVND (reference sequence). CDR3 length: 15 amino acids. The V and J ends lost 5 bases and 11 bases respectively, with 24 bases between them. Produced via immunoSEQ multiplex PCR; TCRdb's table is partial and in-frame only. The table records some 220,000 clones, about 85% of them present only once. Sequenced: peripheral blood. The chain recombines TRBV19 with TRBJ1-1; unclear D gene. This TCR was recovered from a woman aged 60-75 years who had recovered from COVID-19. Here the CDR3 reads CASSDPLRRRNHAFF. DNA for the CDR3: TGTGCCAGTAGTGACCCTTTAAGGCGGCGGAATCACGCTTTCTTT.